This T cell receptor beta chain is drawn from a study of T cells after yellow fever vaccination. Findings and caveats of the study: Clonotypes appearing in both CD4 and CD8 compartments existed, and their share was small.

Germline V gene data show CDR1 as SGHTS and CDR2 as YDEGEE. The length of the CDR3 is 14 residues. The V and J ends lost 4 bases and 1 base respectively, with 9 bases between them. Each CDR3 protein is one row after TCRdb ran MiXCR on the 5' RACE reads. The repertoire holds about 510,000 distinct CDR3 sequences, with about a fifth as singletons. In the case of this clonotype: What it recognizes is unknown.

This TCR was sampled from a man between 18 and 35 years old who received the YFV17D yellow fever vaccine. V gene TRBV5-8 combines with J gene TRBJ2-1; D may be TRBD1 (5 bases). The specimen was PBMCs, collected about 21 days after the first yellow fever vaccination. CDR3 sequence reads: CASSVRESYNEQFF. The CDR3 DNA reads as TGTGCCAGCAGCGTCAGGGAATCCTACAATGAGCAGTTCTTC.